This paragraph covers one T cell receptor beta chain sequence. These data are taken from a study of blood T cell repertoires in COVID-19. Study details: The cDNA or gDNA used as material had been derived from T cells, B-cell-depleted T cells, or PBMCs.

In the original workflow: Estimated nucleated cell counts came from reference gene primer amplification. Assay used: immunoSEQ multiplex PCR; TCRdb lists only in-frame clones, some missing. The V and J calls and clone size were taken over from that table, and D and trimming were inferred from the DNA. Among approximately 250,000 clones listed, around 85% were seen once. The ends lost 3 bases at V and 5 bases at J; junction bases unmatched: 0. This CDR3 has 14 residues. CDR1 KGHSH and CDR2 LQKENI come from the germline V gene. The chain combines TRBV18 with TRBJ1-4; 10 nucleotides line up with TRBD1. Source material: peripheral blood. This sequence originates from an older woman with active or convalescent COVID-19. CDR3 nucleotides: TGTGCCAGCTCACCGGGACAGGGGAATGAAAAACTGTTTTTT. Its protein is CASSPGQGNEKLFF.